A single sample gave rise to the 18 T cell receptor beta chains below, sequenced in a study of blood T cell repertoires in COVID-19. TCRdb's copy holds only in-frame clones and misses some; the assay was immunoSEQ multiplex PCR. This table has about 220,000 clones, 82% appearing once. Material: peripheral blood. These receptors were obtained from a woman over 75 with acute or convalescent COVID-19.

This chain links TRBV12-5 with TRBJ1-1; D is unresolved. The CDR3 is 13 residues long. Germline lookup yields CDR1 LGHNT and CDR2 FRNRAP. The V and J ends lost 4 bases and 1 base respectively, with 7 bases between them. The CDR3 DNA reads as TGTGCTAGTGGTTCAGAGGGGAACACTGAAGCTTTCTTT. Amino acid sequence: CASGSEGNTEAFF. The full variable domain, rest sourced from reference TRBV12-5 and TRBJ1-1, is DARVTQTPRHKVTEMGQEVTMRCQPILGHNTVFWYRQTMMQGLELLAYFRNRAPLDDSGMPKDRFSAEMPDATLATLKIQPSEPRDSAVYFCASGSEGNTEAFFGQGTRLTVV.

Concerning this clone itself: The sample has other DNA sequences that encode this CDR3 too. The chain recombines TRBV6-2 or TRBV6-3 with TRBJ1-1; D might be TRBD1 (5 bases). V gave up 2 bases and J gave up 1 base, with 8 bases separating them. Germline V gene data show CDR1 as MNHEY and CDR2 as SVGEGT. The CDR3 has 14 amino acids. Written as DNA, the CDR3 is TGTGCCAGCAGTTACGGGCAGGGGAACACTGAAGCTTTCTTT. Its translation: CASSYGQGNTEAFF.

V and J are TRBV20-1 and TRBJ1-2; D uncertain. The CDR3 totals 13 residues. Germline V gene sequence: CDR1 DFQATT, CDR2 SNEGSKA (reference sequence). V shed 3 bases and J shed 5 bases, with 13 bases lying between them. CDR3 in amino acids: CSASDPTSYGYTF. The CDR3 bases are TGCAGTGCTAGTGACCCTACGTCTTATGGCTACACCTTC.

This sequence joins TRBV19 and TRBJ2-3; tentative D call: TRBD1 (5 bases). The germline CDR1 and CDR2 sequences are LNHDA and SQIVND (reference sequence). The V and J ends lost 1 base and 0 bases respectively, with 8 bases between them. This CDR3 has 15 amino acids. The CDR3 region is CASSIGTLSTDTQYF. CDR3 bases: TGTGCCAGTAGTATAGGGACACTTAGCACAGATACGCAGTATTTT.

CDR3 residues: CASSLATGTAYGYTF. The CDR3 coding sequence is TGTGCCAGCAGCTTAGCCACCGGGACAGCCTATGGCTACACCTTC. This rearrangement joins TRBV7-2 to TRBJ1-2, with TRBD1 identical over 7 bases. Germline loops: CDR1 SGHTA, CDR2 FQGNSA. J gave up 4 bases and V 0 bases, and 5 bases lay outside the gene matches. The CDR3 loop spans 15 amino acids.

This clone was detected only once. V is TRBV4-2 and J is TRBJ1-5; a weak D match, TRBD1 (5 bases). With 4 bases removed from V and 5 bases from J, the gap between germline ends came to 12 bases. CDR1 LGHNA and CDR2 YNFKEQ come from the germline V gene. CDR3 length: 14 amino acids. The CDR3 loop is CASSPRGYDQPQHF. The CDR3 DNA is TGTGCCAGCAGCCCCCGGGGGTACGATCAGCCCCAGCATTTT.

For this clone: The same CDR3 can be traced to other DNA sequences in this sample. This sequence joins TRBV3-1 (or the pseudogene TRBV3-2) and TRBJ1-3; no clear D gene. Trimming pared 0 bases from V and 0 bases from J, leaving 3 bases between. The CDR3 extends over 14 amino acids. The germline CDR1 and CDR2 sequences are LGHDT and YNNKEL (reference sequence). CDR3 loop: CASSQDYSGNTIYF. The CDR3 region has the DNA TGTGCCAGCAGCCAAGACTACTCTGGAAACACCATATATTTT.

J is TRBJ1-2 and V is TRBV13, with TRBD1 as a possible D gene (5 bases). Germline V gene sequence: CDR1 PRHDT, CDR2 FYEKMQ (reference sequence). V was pared by 7 bases and J by 7 bases, with 22 bases between. This CDR3 comprises 15 residues. CDR3 sequence reads: CASTRGVRLGGGYTF. DNA of the CDR3: TGTGCCAGCACCCGGGGGGTACGCCTGGGTGGTGGCTACACCTTC.

This clone was seen only a few times. This sequence joins TRBV11-2 and TRBJ1-2; 9 bases are a match to TRBD1. V was clipped by 5 bases and J by 4 bases; unmatched bases: 5. In germline, CDR1 is SGHAT, CDR2 FQNNGV. CDR3 length: 14 residues. The CDR3 DNA reads TGTGCCAGCAGCAAGACGGACAGGGGCTATGGCTACACCTTC. As protein: CASSKTDRGYGYTF.

CDR3 sequence reads: CASSIANTATGELFF. CDR3 in DNA: TGTGCCAGCAGCATCGCGAATACAGCCACCGGGGAGCTGTTTTTT. The rearrangement links TRBV9 to TRBJ2-2; D uncertain. Germline CDR1 reads SGDLS; CDR2 reads YYNGEE. The CDR3 runs 15 residues. The V end was cut by 4 bases, the J end by 4 bases, with 14 bases between.

This clone was detected only once. The chain carries TRBV28 and TRBJ2-7; D uncertain. Trimming shortened V by 5 bases and J by 3 bases, and 5 bases separated the two germline ends. The CDR3 covers 11 residues. Per germline, CDR1 MDHEN and CDR2 SYDVKM. CDR3 coding DNA: TGTGCCAGCAGTCTCCTCTACGAGCAGTACTTC. The encoded protein is CASSLLYEQYF.

Here the CDR3 DNA reads TGTGCCAGTCGGGCAGGGACTGGAAACACCATATATTTT. Protein: CASRAGTGNTIYF. The V gene is TRBV6-5, the J gene TRBJ1-3; weak D call: TRBD1 (5 bases). The germline CDR1 and CDR2 sequences are MNHEY and SVGAGI. V lost 9 bases to trimming and J lost 2 bases, with 11 bases between them. The CDR3 runs to 13 residues.

The chain links TRBV5-6 to TRBJ2-6; the match to TRBD1 covers 8 bases. Germline loops: CDR1 SGHDT, CDR2 YYEEEE. Trimming took 7 bases from V and 0 from J; bases not matched to a gene: 9. The length of the CDR3 is 17 residues. CDR3 region: CASARGQAYSGANVLTF. The CDR3 bases are TGTGCCAGCGCAAGGGGACAGGCCTACTCTGGGGCCAACGTCCTGACTTTC.

This chain uses TRBV12-3 or TRBV12-4 with TRBJ1-2; 8 bases align to TRBD1. The CDR3 has 13 residues. With V trimmed by 3 bases and J by 8 bases, 5 bases remained unmatched. For the CDR3, the DNA is TGTGCCAGCAGTTTTACAGGGGGTAACGGCTACACCTTC. This sequence encodes CASSFTGGNGYTF.

The V and J genes are TRBV28 and TRBJ2-5, with D tentatively TRBD2 (7 bases). Trimming took 2 bases from V and 3 from J, leaving 19 bases between them. The CDR3 runs 17 residues. CDR1 and CDR2 from the germline V gene are MDHEN and SYDVKM. CDR3 sequence: CASSLIGGAQGKETQYF. Here the CDR3 DNA reads TGTGCCAGCAGTTTAATTGGGGGGGCGCAAGGGAAAGAGACCCAGTACTTC.

This clone was seen a handful of times. The chain has TRBV9 and TRBJ1-1; TRBD1 might be the D (6 bases). Germline assignment: CDR1 SGDLS and CDR2 YYNGEE. CDR3 length: 15 residues. V lost 0 bases to trimming and J lost 6 bases, with 15 bases between them. The CDR3 coding sequence is TGTGCCAGCAGCGTAGTCCAGGGTAAGGGGGCTGAAGCTTTCTTT. Encoded protein: CASSVVQGKGAEAFF. Supplemented by reference TRBV9 and TRBJ1-1, the full variable domain reads DSGVTQTPKHLITATGQRVTLRCSPRSGDLSVYWYQQSLDQGLQFLIQYYNGEERAKGNILERFSAQQFPDLHSELNLSSLELGDSALYFCASSVVQGKGAEAFFGQGTRLTVV.

The chain links TRBV7-3 to TRBJ1-2, with 8 nucleotides matching TRBD1. Germline CDR1 reads SGHTA; CDR2 reads FQGTGA. CDR3 size: 15 residues. J was trimmed by 6 bases and V by 4 bases; bases with no gene match: 10. The CDR3 is CASSSVYGTGDGYTF. The DNA of the CDR3 is TGTGCCAGCAGCTCCGTATACGGGACAGGAGATGGCTACACCTTC.

V usage is TRBV29-1 and J usage is TRBJ1-6, with 8 bases matching TRBD1. The J segment lost 5 bases and the V segment lost 6 bases, leaving 6 bases of the junction unmatched. Germline V gene data show CDR1 as SQVTM and CDR2 as ANQGSEA. CDR3 size: 14 residues. DNA for the CDR3: TGCAGCGTCAGACAGGGGCCGGATAATTCACCCCTCCACTTT. This codes for CSVRQGPDNSPLHF.